This T cell receptor beta chain comes out of a study of cytomegalovirus exposure and HLA in healthy donors. Findings and limits, study-wide: HLA restriction was apparent for most CMV-associated TCR beta chains in a later analysis.

This CDR3 has 16 residues. Germline V lookup: CDR1 SEHNR, CDR2 FQNEAQ (reference sequence). As regards this clone: The antigen is not known. At one of its ends the junction is not consistent with the germline gene, which may arise from a read error.

PCR was performed using 60 Vbeta and 13 Jbeta primers. Profiled with immunoSEQ multiplex PCR; TCRdb holds only in-frame clones, not every one. The table has 65,000 to 90,000 clones, roughly 85% seen once. The chain joins TRBV7-9 to TRBJ1-1, with D hard to call. The TCR sequence derives from a man aged 30 to 39 in good health and CMV-seronegative. Material for sequencing was PBMCs. This chain's CDR3 is CARSSLAGVSNTEAFF. The CDR3 DNA reads TGTGCCCGCAGCTCCCTAGCGGGAGTCTCGAACACTGAAGCTTTCTTT.